This TCR beta chain was profiled in a study of shared clonotypes between healthy human individuals. Study-wide results and caveats: The sampled material consisted only of blood, and tissue repertoires are likely to differ.

Generated by immunoSEQ multiplex PCR, the TCRdb table keeps only in-frame clones and is missing some. The sample lists more than 500,000 clones; approximately 95% were seen once. As concerns this clone: Its cognate antigen is unknown.

Germline CDR1 is MGHDK and CDR2 is SYGVNS. Germline trimming cut 2 bases from V and 5 bases from J; bases unmatched to any gene: 5. This CDR3 spans 14 amino acids. The sequenced sample was naive CD4+ T cells sorted from blood. Stated subset: CD45RA+ positively selected. This TCR was recovered from a woman aged 25 to 45 in good health. This chain connects TRBV25-1 to TRBJ2-5, with 7 bases fitting TRBD2. Written as DNA, the CDR3 is TGTGCCAGCAGTGAAGGCCTGGGAGGGGAGACCCAGTACTTC. Translated, it gives CASSEGLGGETQYF.